This T cell receptor beta chain was recovered during a study of T-cell reconstitution after alpha-beta-depleted transplantation in children. Germline-derived CDR1 and CDR2 are SGHRS and YFSETQ. Trimming took 3 bases from V and 1 from J, leaving 16 bases between them. CDR3 length: 17 amino acids. This clonotype showed up just once. The TCRbeta library was prepared with unique molecular identifiers. MiXCR, applied by TCRdb to the PCR reads, yields one record per CDR3 protein. This table has 450,000 to 600,000 distinct CDR3 sequences, 10% to 15% appearing once. The chain has TRBV5-1 and TRBJ2-2; perhaps TRBD2 as D (6 bases). The input for sequencing was PBMCs, mostly from graft donor cells, taken 360 days after TCRalphabeta/CD19-depleted stem cell transplant. This sequence originates from a male patient younger than 18 who had a stem cell transplant for acute myeloid leukemia, so the T cells may come from the graft donor. CDR3 sequence (DNA): TGCGCCAGCAGCTCCCTAAACCCAGCGGGGAACACCGGGGAGCTGTTTTTT. This encodes CASSSLNPAGNTGELFF.